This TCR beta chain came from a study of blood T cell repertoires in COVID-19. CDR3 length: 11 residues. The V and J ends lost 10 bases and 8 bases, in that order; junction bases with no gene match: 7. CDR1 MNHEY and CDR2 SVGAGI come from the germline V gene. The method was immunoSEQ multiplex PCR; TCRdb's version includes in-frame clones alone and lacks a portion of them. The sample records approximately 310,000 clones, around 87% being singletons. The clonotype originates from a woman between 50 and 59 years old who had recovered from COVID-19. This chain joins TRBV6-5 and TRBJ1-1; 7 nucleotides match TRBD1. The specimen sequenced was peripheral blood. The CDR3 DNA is TGTGCCACCGCTCTACAGGGGGAAGCTTTCTTT. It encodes CATALQGEAFF.